This T cell receptor beta chain came from a study of blood T cells in healthy people across ages. Comment on this clonotype: What it recognizes is unknown.

Primers used in a second PCR of roughly 6 to 11 cycles were a sample-barcoded 5' primer and a J-beta primer mix. TCRdb passed the 5' RACE reads through MiXCR, listing each CDR3 protein once. The sample comprises roughly 680,000 distinct CDR3 sequences, under 25% of which are singletons, and roughly 3.9% rests with the top ten. Whole-study findings and limits: No conclusive comparison of naive versus antigen-experienced cells was possible with unsorted PBMCs.

V gave up 3 bases and J gave up 4 bases, with 15 bases separating them. The CDR3 is 14 amino acids. The germline V gene encodes CDR1 DFQATT and CDR2 SNEGSKA (reference sequence). The TCR originated in a man in his 70s in good health. The sequenced material came from blood. This chain links TRBV20-1 with TRBJ1-2; D remains ambiguous. CDR3 sequence: CSARTRATTYGYTF. The CDR3, as DNA: TGCAGTGCTAGGACTCGGGCCACCACCTATGGCTACACCTTC.